This T cell receptor beta chain was recovered during a study of T cells expressing NK-cell markers. Study-level information: Researchers got TCR beta repertoires out of sorted CD3+CD56+NKG2C+, CD3+CD56+NKG2C- and CD3+CD56-NKG2C+ T cells. The study, taken as a whole, reports: The study found dominant NKG2C+ clonotypes at 1.0-7.0% of CD8+ T cells in about six donors. The CD3+CD56-NKG2C+ fraction of a handful of donors was likewise dominated by these clonotypes.

Germline-derived CDR1 and CDR2 are ENHRY and SYGVKD. The CDR3 length is 15 residues. Following a re-call of the 5' RACE reads, TCRdb has one entry per CDR3 protein and lacks DNA. Its table records 300,000 to 500,000 distinct CDR3 sequences. Note on this clonotype: The antigen remains undetermined.

This receptor was identified in a woman aged 45-59 years in good health. This chain links TRBV10-3 with TRBJ2-1; TCRdb calls TRBD2, which cannot be checked without DNA. Sequenced: blood T cells: a sorted CD56 or NKG2C T cell subset, CD4+ or CD8+ T cells, or bulk PBMC T cells (not recorded which). This chain's CDR3 is CATDSGTSGSNEQFF.